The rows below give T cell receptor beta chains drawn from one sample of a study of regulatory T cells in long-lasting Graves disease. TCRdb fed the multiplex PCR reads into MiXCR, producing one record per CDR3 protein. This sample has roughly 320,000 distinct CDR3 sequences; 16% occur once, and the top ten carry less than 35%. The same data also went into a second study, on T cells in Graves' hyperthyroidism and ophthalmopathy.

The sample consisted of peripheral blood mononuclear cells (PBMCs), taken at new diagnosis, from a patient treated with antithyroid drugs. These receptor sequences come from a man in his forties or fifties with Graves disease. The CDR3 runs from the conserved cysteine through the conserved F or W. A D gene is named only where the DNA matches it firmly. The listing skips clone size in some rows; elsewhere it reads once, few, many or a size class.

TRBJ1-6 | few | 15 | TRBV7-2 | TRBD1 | TGTGCCAGCAGCTTACGTCTACAGGGGCATTCACCCCTCCACTTT | CASSLRLQGHSPLHF
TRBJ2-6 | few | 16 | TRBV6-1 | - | TGTGCCAGCAGGAGATGGGGTAGCTCTGGGGCCAACGTCCTGACTTTC | CASRRWGSSGANVLTF
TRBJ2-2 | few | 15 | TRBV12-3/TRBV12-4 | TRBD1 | TGTGCCAGCAGTTTAGCGGCAGGGGGCTCCGGGGAGCTGTTTTTT | CASSLAAGGSGELFF
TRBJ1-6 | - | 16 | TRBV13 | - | TGTGCCAGCAGCTTAAATAGTGGGAACAATAATTCACCCCTCCACTTT | CASSLNSGNNNSPLHF
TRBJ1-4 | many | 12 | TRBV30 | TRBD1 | TGTGCCTGGAACAGGGGAGACGAAAAACTGTTTTTT | CAWNRGDEKLFF
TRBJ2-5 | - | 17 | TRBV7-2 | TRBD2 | TGTGCCAGCAGCACCGGACTAGCGGGGGATCACCAAGAGACCCAGTACTTC | CASSTGLAGDHQETQYF
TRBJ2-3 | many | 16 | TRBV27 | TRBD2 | TGTGCCAGCAGGCTACTAGCGGGGGGGAGCACAGATACGCAGTATTTT | CASRLLAGGSTDTQYF
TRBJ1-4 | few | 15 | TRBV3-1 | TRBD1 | TGTGCCAGCAGCCCGACACAGGGGGCGTATGAAAAACTGTTTTTT | CASSPTQGAYEKLFF
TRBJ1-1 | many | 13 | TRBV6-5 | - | TGTGCCAGCAGTTACTCAGGGGAGCTTAAAGCTTTCTTT | CASSYSGELKAFF
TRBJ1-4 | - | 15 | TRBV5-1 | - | TGCGCCAATGCCGAACGGGGCACGGCTAATGAAAAACTGTTTTTT | CANAERGTANEKLFF
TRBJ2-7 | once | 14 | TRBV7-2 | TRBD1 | TGTGCCAGCAGCTTAGCAGGGGGCCTGTACGAGCAGTACTTC | CASSLAGGLYEQYF
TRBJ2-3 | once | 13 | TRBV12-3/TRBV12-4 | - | TGTGCCAGCAGTTCCCCCCCCGGGGATACGCAGTATTTT | CASSSPPGDTQYF
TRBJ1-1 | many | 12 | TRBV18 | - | TGTGCCAGCTCACTAGCCGAGACAGAAGCTTTCTTT | CASSLAETEAFF
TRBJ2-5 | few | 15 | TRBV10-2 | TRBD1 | TGCGCCAGCAGGGGCACGGCAGGGGGCCAAGAGACCCAGTACTTC | CASRGTAGGQETQYF
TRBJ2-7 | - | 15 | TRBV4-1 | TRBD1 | TGCGCCAGCAGCCAATCCGACAGGGATCTATACGAGCAGTACTTC | CASSQSDRDLYEQYF
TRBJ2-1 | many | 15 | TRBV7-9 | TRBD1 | TGTGCCAGCAGCTCCACAGGGGGCACCAACAATGAGCAGTTCTTC | CASSSTGGTNNEQFF
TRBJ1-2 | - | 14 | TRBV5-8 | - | TGTGCCAGCAGCTTGAAGGGGGGGAACTATGGCTACACCTTC | CASSLKGGNYGYTF
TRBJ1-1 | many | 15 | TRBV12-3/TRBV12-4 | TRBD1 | TGTGCCAGCAGGTCGAGACAGGGTTGGAACACTGAAGCTTTCTTT | CASRSRQGWNTEAFF
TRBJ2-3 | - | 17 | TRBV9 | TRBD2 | TGTGCCAGCAGCGTAGCGGGGGGGCTCGGGGGCACAGATACGCAGTATTTT | CASSVAGGLGGTDTQYF
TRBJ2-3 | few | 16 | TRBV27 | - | TGTGCCAGCACCTCCCGTGGACTCATTAGCACAGATACGCAGTATTTT | CASTSRGLISTDTQYF
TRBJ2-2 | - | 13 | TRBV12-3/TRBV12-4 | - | TGTGCCAGCAGTAAGAGGGGGGGCCGGGAGCTGTTTTTT | CASSKRGGRELFF
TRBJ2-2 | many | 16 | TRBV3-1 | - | TGTGCCAGCAGCCAAGATGGAGTAATAGGCACCGGGGAGCTGTTTTTT | CASSQDGVIGTGELFF
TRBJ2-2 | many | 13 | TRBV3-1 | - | TGTGCCAGCAGTAAAAGCAGGGTCGGGGAGCTGTTTTTT | CASSKSRVGELFF
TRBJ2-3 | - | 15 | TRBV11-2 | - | TGTGCCAGCAGCGTATGGGGGGGGGCCTTCTATACGCAGTATTTT | CASSVWGGAFYTQYF
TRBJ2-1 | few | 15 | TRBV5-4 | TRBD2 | TGTGCCAGCAGCTTACAGCGGGGGATCTACAATGAGCAGTTCTTC | CASSLQRGIYNEQFF
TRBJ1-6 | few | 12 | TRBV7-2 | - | TGTGCCAGCAGCTTTGCGGTTTCACCCCTCCACTTT | CASSFAVSPLHF
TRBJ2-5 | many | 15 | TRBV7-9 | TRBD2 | TGTGCCAGCAGCAAATTCCGGGGGGATTCAGAGACCCAGTACTTC | CASSKFRGDSETQYF
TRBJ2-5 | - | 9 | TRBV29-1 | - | TGCAGCGCTGGGGAGGCCCAGTACTTC | CSAGEAQYF
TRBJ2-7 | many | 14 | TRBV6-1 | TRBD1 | TGTGCCAGCAGTGAGCAGGACAGGGCCTACGAGCAGTACTTC | CASSEQDRAYEQYF
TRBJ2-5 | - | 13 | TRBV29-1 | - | TGCAGCGCCCGGGGCGGGGCCGACGCGACCCAGTACTTC | CSARGGADATQYF
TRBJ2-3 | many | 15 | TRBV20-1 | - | TGCAGTGCACGAATCGCTGGCAGGGAAACAGATACGCAGTATTTT | CSARIAGRETDTQYF
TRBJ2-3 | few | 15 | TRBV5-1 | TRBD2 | TGCGCCAGCAGCTTGGCGCAACTAGCGGCAGATACGCAGTATTTT | CASSLAQLAADTQYF
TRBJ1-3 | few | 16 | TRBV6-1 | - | TGTGCCAGCAGCCGAATGGGGGGGCAGGGTGGAAACACCATATATTTT | CASSRMGGQGGNTIYF
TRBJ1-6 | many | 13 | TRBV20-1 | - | TGCAGTGCTAGCCAGCAGGATAATTCACCCCTCCACTTT | CSASQQDNSPLHF
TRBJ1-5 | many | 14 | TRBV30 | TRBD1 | TGTGCCTGGAGTGTTGGGCAGGGGGCTCAGCCCCAGCATTTT | CAWSVGQGAQPQHF
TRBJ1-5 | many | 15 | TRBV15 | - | TGTGCCACCAGCGGGCGGACAGCTCGCAATCAGCCCCAGCATTTT | CATSGRTARNQPQHF
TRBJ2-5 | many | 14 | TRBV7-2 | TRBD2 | TGTGCCAGCAGCTGGGGGAGACTAGCAGAGACCCAGTACTTC | CASSWGRLAETQYF
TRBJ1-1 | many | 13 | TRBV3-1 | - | TGTGCCAGCAGCCAACCCCCGACAGTTGAAGCTTTCTTT | CASSQPPTVEAFF
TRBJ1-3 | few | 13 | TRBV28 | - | TGTGCCAGCAGTTCGGGACCTGGAAACACCATATATTTT | CASSSGPGNTIYF
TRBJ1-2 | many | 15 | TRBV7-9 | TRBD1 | TGTGCCAGCAGCTTAGAGCACCGGGACAGGGATGGCTACACCTTC | CASSLEHRDRDGYTF
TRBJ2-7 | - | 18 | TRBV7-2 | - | TGTGCCAGCAGTCGAACCGGGACACCGGGACAACCGCCCTACGAGCAGTACTTC | CASSRTGTPGQPPYEQYF
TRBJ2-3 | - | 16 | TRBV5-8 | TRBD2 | TGTGCCAGCAGCTTGGCTACTAGCGGGGCCGGGGATACGCAGTATTTT | CASSLATSGAGDTQYF
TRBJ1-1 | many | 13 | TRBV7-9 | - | TGTGCCAGCAGCTTAAGGGCTATCGATGAAGCTTTCTTT | CASSLRAIDEAFF
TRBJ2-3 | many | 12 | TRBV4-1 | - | TGCGCCAGCAGCCACCTGGGGGATACGCAGTATTTT | CASSHLGDTQYF
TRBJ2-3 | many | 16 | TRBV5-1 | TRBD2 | TGCGCCAGCAGCGTACAGGGAGTAGCGGGAACAGATACGCAGTATTTT | CASSVQGVAGTDTQYF
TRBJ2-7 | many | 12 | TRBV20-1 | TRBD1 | TGCAGTGCTTTGACAGGGTCCCACGAGCAGTACTTC | CSALTGSHEQYF
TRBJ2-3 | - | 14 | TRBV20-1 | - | TGCAGTGCTAGAGAGGGGGGCCCGCGGGATACGCAGTATTTT | CSAREGGPRDTQYF
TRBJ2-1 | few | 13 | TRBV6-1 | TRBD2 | TGTGCCAGCAGCCTTGGGGAGGGGTATGAGCAGTTCTTC | CASSLGEGYEQFF
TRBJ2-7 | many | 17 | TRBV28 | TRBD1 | TGTGCCAGCAGTCGTATTTCGGGACAGGGGCACTCCTACGAGCAGTACTTC | CASSRISGQGHSYEQYF
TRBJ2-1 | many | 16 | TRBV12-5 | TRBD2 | TGTGCTAGTGGTTTGATAGCGGGGGGCTCCTACAATGAGCAGTTCTTC | CASGLIAGGSYNEQFF
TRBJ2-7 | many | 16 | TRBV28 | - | TGTGCCAGCAGTTTAGGGATTGCGTACAGGGAATACGAGCAGTACTTC | CASSLGIAYREYEQYF
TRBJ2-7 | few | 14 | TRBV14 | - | TGTGCCAGCAGCCCCAACCGGGATACCTACGAGCAGTACTTC | CASSPNRDTYEQYF
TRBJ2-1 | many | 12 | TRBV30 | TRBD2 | TGTGCCTGGAGCCGGACTAGGGATGAGCAGTTCTTC | CAWSRTRDEQFF
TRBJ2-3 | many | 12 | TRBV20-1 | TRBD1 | TGCAGTGCTAGGGGGACAGCTTATACGCAGTATTTT | CSARGTAYTQYF
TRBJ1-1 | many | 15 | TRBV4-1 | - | TGCGCCAGCAGCCAAATACGAACAGGGCCCACTGAAGCTTTCTTT | CASSQIRTGPTEAFF
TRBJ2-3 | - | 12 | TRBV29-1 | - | TGCAGCGTTGCCTCAGCCACAGATACGCAGTATTTT | CSVASATDTQYF
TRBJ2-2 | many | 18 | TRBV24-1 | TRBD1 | TGTGCCACCAGTGATCGAAGGGACAGCTACGTAGTCACCGGGGAGCTGTTTTTT | CATSDRRDSYVVTGELFF
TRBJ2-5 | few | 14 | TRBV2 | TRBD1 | TGTGCCAGCAGTGAAGCGACAGGGAGAGAGACCCAGTACTTC | CASSEATGRETQYF
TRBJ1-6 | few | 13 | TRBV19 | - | TGTGCCAGCCGGATGTCCTATAATTCACCCCTCCACTTT | CASRMSYNSPLHF